This T cell receptor beta chain was found in a study of blood T cell repertoires in COVID-19. Across the study: Researchers got acute and convalescent COVID-19 samples from the United States, Italy and Spain. From T cells, B-cell-depleted T cells, or PBMCs came the material, which was cDNA or gDNA.

Among Cohort 3 donors, those recovered had two negative PCRs, clearance, or symptom resolution. This CDR3 contains 14 residues. Trimming cost V 1 base and J 8 bases; bases outside gene matches: 7. From germline, CDR1 is SGHTS and CDR2 YDEGEE. Authors' data handling: Estimation of nucleated cell counts relied on the amplification of reference gene primers. The data were produced by immunoSEQ multiplex PCR, yet TCRdb's version contains in-frame clones alone and is incomplete. Clonal size and the V and J genes are those of that table, whereas D and trimming came from the DNA. This sample yields about 160,000 clones, of which 80% are seen a single time; about 3.4% belongs to the top ten.

The chain couples TRBV5-8 to TRBJ1-1; TRBD1 matches at 8 bases. The clonotype comes from an older woman who had recovered from COVID-19. What was sequenced was PBMCs or T cells enriched from blood (not recorded which). CDR3 in DNA: TGTGCCAGCAGCTTGTACAGGGGGGTGGCAGAAGCTTTCTTT. Its protein is CASSLYRGVAEAFF.